Shown below are 14 T cell receptor beta chains from a single sample sequenced in a study of Graves' ophthalmopathy and Graves' hyperthyroidism. Amplified TCR beta CDR3 regions were obtained using RNA transcripts as template. The authors performed first-round RT-PCR with HTBI primers and then a second-round multiplex PCR. From the multiplex PCR reads, TCRdb called clonotypes with MiXCR, one entry per CDR3 protein. The sample has about 740,000 distinct CDR3 sequences; 40% are singletons. Sample: peripheral blood. These TCRs come from an adult man with Graves' ophthalmopathy.

This clonotype has a handful of counts. J is TRBJ2-7 and V is TRBV19; maybe TRBD2 (5 bases). Trimming removed 3 bases from V and 1 base from J, with 7 bases in between. Germline CDR1 reads LNHDA; CDR2 reads SQIVND (reference sequence). The CDR3 loop spans 13 amino acids. CDR3 amino acids: CASSMGVSYEQYF. CDR3 sequence (DNA): TGTGCCAGTAGTATGGGAGTTTCCTACGAGCAGTACTTC.

This clonotype was seen a few times. This chain links TRBV4-3 with TRBJ1-6; D call uncertain. The CDR3 sequence is 15 residues long. Trimming took off 1 base at V and 10 bases at J, with 14 bases between the two ends. The germline gives CDR1 LGHNA, CDR2 YSLEER. The DNA for the CDR3 is TGCGCCAGCAGCCAAGTGTCAGGATTGAGATCACCCCTCCACTTT. Amino acid sequence: CASSQVSGLRSPLHF.

The V call is TRBV29-1, the J call TRBJ1-2; TRBD1 matches at 8 bases. The J segment lost 3 bases and the V segment lost 0 bases, leaving 6 bases of the junction unmatched. Germline V CDR1 and CDR2: SQVTM, ANQGSEA. The CDR3 has 15 amino acids. CDR3 sequence reads: CSVEDLLQGDYGYTF. The CDR3 nucleotides are TGCAGCGTTGAAGATCTCTTACAGGGGGACTATGGCTACACCTTC. Together with reference TRBV29-1 and TRBJ1-2, the CDR3 gives the full variable domain: SAVISQKPSRDICQRGTSLTIQCQVDSQVTMMFWYRQQPGQSLTLIATANQGSEATYESGFVIDKFPISRPNLTFSTLTVSNMSPEDSSIYLCSVEDLLQGDYGYTFGSGTRLTVV.

The rearrangement uses TRBV20-1 and TRBJ2-5, with D possibly matching TRBD2 (5 bases). Per germline, CDR1 DFQATT and CDR2 SNEGSKA (reference sequence). The CDR3 contains 12 residues. V gave up 5 bases and J gave up 2 bases, with 9 bases separating them. DNA of the CDR3: TGCAGTGCTGTACAGCGGCAAGAGACCCAGTACTTC. Translation gives CSAVQRQETQYF.

This clonotype was recorded a few times. The chain is built from TRBV7-9 and TRBJ1-3, with unresolved D. The length of the CDR3 is 14 residues. V dropped 6 bases and J dropped 4 bases, with 13 bases sitting between them. Germline V gene sequence: CDR1 SEHNR, CDR2 FQNEAQ (reference sequence). Written as DNA, the CDR3 is TGTGCCAGCAGTCTCGGGAATTACGGAAACACCATATATTTT. Amino acids: CASSLGNYGNTIYF. Drawing the rest from reference TRBV7-9 and TRBJ1-3, the complete variable domain is DTGVSQNPRHKITKRGQNVTFRCDPISEHNRLYWYRQTLGQGPEFLTYFQNEAQLEKSRLLSDRFSAERPKGSFSTLEIQRTEQGDSAMYLCASSLGNYGNTIYFGEGSWLTVV.

The rearrangement joins TRBV6-5 to TRBJ2-5; a possible D gene is TRBD1 (6 bases). The CDR3 spans 15 residues. Trimming shortened V by 5 bases and J by 1 base, and 14 bases separated the two germline ends. Germline CDR1 MNHEY, CDR2 SVGAGI. CDR3 DNA sequence: TGTGCCAGCAGTGGGGGCGACTTGGTCCAAGAGACCCAGTACTTC. As protein: CASSGGDLVQETQYF.

This clonotype showed up many times. V usage is TRBV7-9 and J usage is TRBJ1-2, with D perhaps matching TRBD1 (5 bases). V was cut by 5 bases and J by 3 bases, with 13 bases left in between. The germline V gene has CDR1 SEHNR and CDR2 FQNEAQ (reference sequence). The CDR3 loop spans 14 amino acids. In DNA form, the CDR3 reads TGTGCCAGCAGCCGAACAGGCGCCGACTATGGCTACACCTTC. Translated: CASSRTGADYGYTF.

This clonotype appeared a single time. V usage is TRBV15 and J usage is TRBJ1-3, with D possibly TRBD1 on 5 matching bases. Germline V CDR1 and CDR2: LNHNV, YYDKDF (reference sequence). The CDR3 is 15 amino acids. V lost 5 bases and J lost 3, with 14 bases in between. CDR3 nucleotides: TGTGCCACCAGCCGGGACCGCACCTATGGAAACACCATATATTTT. It is translated as CATSRDRTYGNTIYF.

The V and J genes are TRBV9 and TRBJ2-2; 7 bases fit TRBD1. The V gene's germline CDR1 is SGDLS and CDR2 YYNGEE. Trimming at V came to 2 bases and at J to 1 base, leaving 5 bases not matched to a gene. The CDR3 covers 16 residues. Here the CDR3 reads CASSVAWTGNTGELFF. In DNA, the CDR3 is TGTGCCAGCAGCGTTGCTTGGACAGGGAACACCGGGGAGCTGTTTTTT.

The V and J genes are TRBV12-5 and TRBJ1-6; D might be TRBD1 (6 bases). The CDR3 has 14 amino acids. V shed 9 bases and J shed 8 bases, with 17 bases lying between them. CDR1 is LGHNT and CDR2 is FRNRAP in the germline V gene. CDR3 coding DNA: TGTGCTAGAGCTCCAACAGGGAAAGATTCACCCCTCCACTTT. Residues: CARAPTGKDSPLHF.

In the case of this clonotype: A read error is possible here, since a much larger clone lies one base away. The chain joins TRBV7-9 to TRBJ2-5; TRBD1 is a possible D gene (6 bases). This CDR3 contains 15 residues. Germline CDR1 is SEHNR and CDR2 is FQNEAQ (reference sequence). The V end lost 11 bases, the J end lost 0 bases, and 19 bases lay between the germline ends. The CDR3: CAGTSTGIHQETQYF. The DNA for the CDR3 is TGTGCCGGCACGTCTACAGGGATACACCAAGAGACCCAGTACTTC.

Of note for this clonotype: Possible read error: a much larger clone is one base away. The CDR3 DNA reads as TGTGCCATCAGTGAGCTAGGGGCTAAAGGCAGCTCTGGAAACACCATATATTTT. Translated, it gives CAISELGAKGSSGNTIYF. The chain links TRBV10-3 to TRBJ1-3; tentative D call: TRBD1 (5 bases). Trimming pared 2 bases from V and 0 bases from J, leaving 17 bases between. Germline CDR1 is ENHRY and CDR2 is SYGVKD. CDR3 size: 18 residues.

This chain links TRBV7-6 with TRBJ1-4; unclear D gene. This CDR3 spans 13 amino acids. Germline CDR1 is SGHVS and CDR2 is FNYEAQ. V gave up 5 bases and J gave up 8 bases, with 12 bases separating them. In DNA, the CDR3 is TGTGCCAGCAGCCTGGAGTTAAGCGAAAAACTGTTTTTT. Its translation: CASSLELSEKLFF.

This clonotype was detected ten times or more. V usage is TRBV15 and J usage is TRBJ2-5; TRBD1 is a possible D gene (5 bases). CDR3 length: 13 amino acids. The V gene's germline CDR1 is LNHNV and CDR2 YYDKDF (reference sequence). Trimming shortened V by 0 bases and J by 3 bases, and 5 bases separated the two germline ends. CDR3 DNA: TGTGCCACCAGCAGAGACAGGGAAGAGACCCAGTACTTC. Encoded protein: CATSRDREETQYF.